This is a list of T cell receptor beta chains from one sample in a study of OX40 agonist ivuxolimab in advanced cancers. Measured with immunoSEQ multiplex PCR; TCRdb has only the in-frame clones, and not every one. The sample includes some 80,000 clones, around 94% of them seen just once. This material consisted of CD4+ or CD8+ T cells sorted from blood, taken in a trial of the OX40 agonist ivuxolimab. The source of these receptors is an adult with an advanced solid tumor such as melanoma, head and neck, liver or kidney cancer. The CDR3 runs from the conserved cysteine through the conserved F or W. Fields, in order: D gene, clone size, V gene, J gene, CDR3 protein, CDR3 DNA. A D gene is named only where the DNA matches it firmly. A clone size is listed for some rows: how often the clone was seen (once, few, many), or a class if it is expanded.

TRBD1	-	TRBV14	TRBJ1-2	CASSQDRGIYGYTF	TGTGCCAGCAGCCAAGACAGGGGGATCTATGGCTACACCTTC
-	-	TRBV27	TRBJ2-3	CASSTSLPPDTQYF	TGTGCCAGCTCCACTAGCCTCCCCCCAGATACGCAGTATTTT
TRBD1	-	TRBV7-8	TRBJ2-1	CASSWPGQVYNEQFF	TGTGCCAGCAGCTGGCCCGGACAGGTGTACAATGAGCAGTTCTTC
-	-	TRBV7-2	TRBJ1-2	CASSLGADYGYTF	TGTGCCAGCAGCTTAGGGGCAGACTATGGCTACACCTTC
-	-	TRBV9	TRBJ1-1	CASSVKGDRIYTEAFF	TGTGCCAGCAGCGTAAAGGGAGACAGGATCTACACTGAAGCTTTCTTT
-	-	TRBV2	TRBJ2-7	CASSNWGSYEQYF	TGTGCCAGCAGCAACTGGGGGTCCTACGAGCAGTACTTC
TRBD1	once	TRBV6-4	TRBJ1-1	CASRPGQQNTEAFF	TGTGCCAGCAGGCCGGGACAGCAGAACACTGAAGCTTTCTTT
-	-	TRBV4-1	TRBJ2-5	CASSQAWGSQETQYF	TGCGCCAGCAGCCAAGCATGGGGAAGCCAAGAGACCCAGTACTTC
-	-	TRBV6-5	TRBJ1-2	CASSYSGGNYGYTF	TGTGCCAGCAGTTACTCCGGGGGGAACTATGGCTACACCTTC
-	-	TRBV7-9	TRBJ2-5	CASSPKWSIVETQYF	TGTGCCAGCAGCCCTAAGTGGAGTATTGTAGAGACCCAGTACTTC
-	-	TRBV7-2	TRBJ2-7	CASSPSDPLRTYEQYF	TGTGCCAGCAGCCCTTCGGATCCCCTACGAACCTACGAGCAGTACTTC
TRBD1	-	TRBV5-1	TRBJ1-2	CASSPRDSGYGYTF	TGCGCCAGCAGCCCGCGGGACAGCGGCTATGGCTACACCTTC
-	few	TRBV4-1	TRBJ1-4	CASSQGEKLFF	TGCGCCAGCAGCCAAGGTGAAAAACTGTTTTTT
TRBD2	once	TRBV7-9	TRBJ2-3	CASSLGLATVSTDTQYF	TGTGCCAGCAGCCTGGGACTAGCGACTGTTAGCACAGATACGCAGTATTTT
-	-	TRBV18	TRBJ1-4	CASSTSGGATNEKLFF	TGTGCCAGCTCAACTTCTGGGGGGGCAACTAATGAAAAACTGTTTTTT
-	-	TRBV9	TRBJ2-7	CASSPDSKAYEQYF	TGTGCCAGCAGCCCAGACTCGAAAGCCTACGAGCAGTACTTC
-	-	TRBV7-8	TRBJ2-7	CASSPPGGPNEQYF	TGTGCCAGCAGCCCTCCTGGGGGGCCTAACGAGCAGTACTTC
TRBD2	-	TRBV10-3	TRBJ2-7	CAISGGGPGYEQYF	TGTGCCATCAGTGGGGGGGGTCCGGGCTACGAGCAGTACTTC
TRBD2	-	TRBV27	TRBJ2-5	CASSSGTSPQETQYF	TGTGCCAGCAGTTCCGGGACTAGCCCCCAAGAGACCCAGTACTTC
TRBD2	-	TRBV29-1	TRBJ2-3	CSVEGSLAGVTDTQYF	TGCAGCGTTGAAGGGTCACTAGCGGGAGTCACAGATACGCAGTATTTT
TRBD2	-	TRBV7-2	TRBJ2-2	CASSSGLAGIHWAGELFF	TGTGCCAGCAGCTCGGGACTAGCGGGGATTCATTGGGCCGGGGAGCTGTTTTTT
-	-	TRBV27	TRBJ1-2	CASSFGSSYGYTF	TGTGCCAGCAGTTTTGGCAGTTCCTATGGCTACACCTTC
-	-	TRBV6-5	TRBJ1-2	CASSYSAGNYGYTF	TGTGCCAGCAGTTACTCGGCGGGGAACTATGGCTACACCTTC
-	-	TRBV7-8	TRBJ1-1	CASRLAVGDTEAFF	TGTGCCAGCAGGCTAGCCGTCGGAGACACTGAAGCTTTCTTT
-	once	TRBV19	TRBJ2-7	CASSMGGGAYEQYF	TGTGCCAGTAGTATGGGAGGGGGGGCCTACGAGCAGTACTTC
TRBD2	once	TRBV6-5	TRBJ2-1	CASSSLAGVYNEQFF	TGTGCCAGCAGTTCTTTAGCGGGAGTTTACAATGAGCAGTTCTTC
-	-	TRBV4-1	TRBJ1-1	CASSQARDARTEAFF	TGCGCCAGCAGCCAAGCCAGGGACGCAAGGACTGAAGCTTTCTTT
-	-	TRBV13	TRBJ1-1	CASSFARVNTDTEAFF	TGTGCCAGCAGCTTCGCCAGGGTAAATACGGACACTGAAGCTTTCTTT
-	few	TRBV10-1	TRBJ1-2	CASSADSNYGYTF	TGCGCCAGCAGTGCGGACAGTAACTATGGCTACACCTTC
-	-	TRBV9	TRBJ2-1	CASSPRSQLNEQFF	TGTGCCAGCAGCCCCCGGTCCCAATTAAATGAGCAGTTCTTC